These 20 T cell receptor beta chains were all obtained from the same sample, sequenced in a study of blood T cell repertoires in COVID-19. Measured with immunoSEQ multiplex PCR; TCRdb has only the in-frame clones, and not every one. The repertoire holds around 52,000 clones, roughly four fifths seen once, with more than 8% in the top ten. Sequenced: peripheral blood. These receptors originate from a woman older than 75 with acute or convalescent COVID-19.

This chain uses TRBV24-1 with TRBJ2-5, with 7 bases lining up with TRBD1. V lost 3 bases, J lost 1 base, and 10 bases stayed unmatched. CDR3 length equals 17 residues. Germline V lookup: CDR1 KGHDR, CDR2 SFDVKD. The CDR3 DNA is TGTGCCACCAGTGATCGGAAAGGGGGCCTCGGCCAAGAGACCCAGTACTTC. Protein product: CATSDRKGGLGQETQYF.

The rearrangement uses TRBV10-1 and TRBJ2-2, with D possibly TRBD2 on 6 matching bases. Looked up from germline, CDR1 is WNHNN and CDR2 is SYGVQD (reference sequence). The CDR3 has 14 amino acids. The V and J ends lost 5 bases and 4 bases respectively, with 11 bases between them. The CDR3 spells CASSRTILTGELFF. The CDR3 bases are TGCGCCAGCAGTCGGACTATACTCACCGGGGAGCTGTTTTTT.

This chain links TRBV19 with TRBJ2-7; maybe TRBD2 (5 bases). The CDR3 is made up of 14 amino acids. Germline lookup yields CDR1 LNHDA and CDR2 SQIVND (reference sequence). DNA of the CDR3: TGTGCTGTATCGGGAACCAAAGGGACCTACGAGCAGTACTTC. Its translation: CAVSGTKGTYEQYF.

The chain joins TRBV16 to TRBJ1-2, with D maybe TRBD1 (6 bases). V dropped 3 bases and J dropped 0 bases, with 11 bases sitting between them. The germline V gene encodes CDR1 KGHSY and CDR2 FQNENV. CDR3 length: 15 residues. CDR3 protein: CASSQRQVANYGYTF. The DNA of the CDR3 is TGTGCCAGCAGCCAGAGACAGGTAGCTAACTATGGCTACACCTTC.

The V and J genes are TRBV7-8 and TRBJ1-1, with 10 bases aligning to TRBD1. The junction had 6 bases not matched to a gene; V was cut back by 3 bases and J by 8 bases. Per germline, CDR1 SGHVS and CDR2 FQNEAQ. The CDR3 has 14 amino acids. CDR3 sequence: CASSLTGGPSEAFF. CDR3 DNA: TGTGCCAGCAGCTTGACAGGGGGCCCCTCCGAAGCTTTCTTT.

V usage is TRBV5-6 and J usage is TRBJ2-7; TRBD2 aligns across 7 bases. The germline gives CDR1 SGHDT, CDR2 YYEEEE. The CDR3 sequence is 15 residues long. V was pared by 4 bases and J by 1 base, with 8 bases of the junction left unmatched. CDR3 sequence: CASSELGGVSYEQYF. CDR3 sequence (DNA): TGTGCCAGCAGCGAACTTGGGGGGGTATCCTACGAGCAGTACTTC.

The chain recombines TRBV11-2 with TRBJ2-7, with D perhaps matching TRBD1 (8 bases). Trimming left V 3 bases short and J 2 bases short, with 14 bases between. This CDR3 is 15 amino acids long. Germline-derived CDR1 and CDR2 are SGHAT and FQNNGV. CDR3 DNA sequence: TGTGCCAGCAGCTTTCTACAGGGGGGGCCCTACGAGCAGTACTTC. Amino acids: CASSFLQGGPYEQYF.

The rearrangement joins TRBV7-8 to TRBJ2-7; TRBD2 matches at 9 bases. With 2 bases clipped from V and 0 bases from J, the junction kept 5 bases outside the gene matches. The CDR3 runs 16 residues. CDR1 is SGHVS, CDR2 FQNEAQ, per germline. Written as DNA, the CDR3 is TGTGCCAGCAGCTTAATCTCAGCGGGAGGCTCCTACGAGCAGTACTTC. This sequence encodes CASSLISAGGSYEQYF.

The genes are TRBV6-2 or TRBV6-3 and TRBJ2-7; possibly TRBD2 for D (6 bases). V was clipped by 4 bases and J by 5 bases, with 24 bases between them. The CDR3 is made up of 17 amino acids. Per germline, CDR1 MNHEY and CDR2 SVGEGT. The CDR3 region is CASSSGQVPLGRNEQYF. CDR3 DNA: TGTGCCAGCAGTTCCGGACAAGTACCCCTGGGGAGGAACGAGCAGTACTTC.

The chain employs TRBV6-4 and TRBJ1-5; perhaps TRBD1 as D (6 bases). CDR1 and CDR2 (germline): MRHNA, SNTAGT. Trimming shortened V by 9 bases and J by 0 bases, and 24 bases separated the two germline ends. There are 18 residues in the CDR3. The chain's CDR3 is CARVWKDRHYYSNQPQHF. CDR3 sequence (DNA): TGTGCCAGGGTATGGAAGGACAGACATTATTATAGCAATCAGCCCCAGCATTTT.

V usage is TRBV6-5 and J usage is TRBJ2-7, with TRBD1 matching 10 bases. This CDR3 spans 15 amino acids. V lost 6 bases and J lost 4; bases outside the gene matches: 9. Germline CDR1 reads MNHEY; CDR2 reads SVGAGI. CDR3 sequence reads: CASSPRDRGTYEQYF. Here the CDR3 DNA reads TGTGCCAGCAGCCCCCGGGACAGGGGTACATACGAGCAGTACTTC.

The chain recombines TRBV27 with TRBJ2-7; D is undetermined. Germline lookup yields CDR1 MNHEY and CDR2 SMNVEV (reference sequence). The CDR3 totals 14 residues. The germline V and J ends were trimmed by 2 bases and 2 bases, with 10 bases remaining between them. CDR3: CASSLGERTYEQYF. The DNA of the CDR3 is TGTGCCAGCAGTTTAGGAGAGAGAACCTACGAGCAGTACTTC.

This clone was counted between two and nine times. The genes are TRBV9 and TRBJ2-7; D not certain. Germline CDR1 reads SGDLS; CDR2 reads YYNGEE. The CDR3 spans 14 residues. V shed 4 bases and J shed 0 bases, with 11 bases lying between them. The CDR3 loop reads CASSPRANSYEQYF. The CDR3 bases are TGTGCCAGCAGCCCCCGAGCAAACTCCTACGAGCAGTACTTC.

This clone was counted at least ten times. The chain employs TRBV19 and TRBJ2-1; the match to TRBD1 covers 8 bases. The CDR3 consists of 14 residues. With 5 bases clipped from V and 7 bases from J, the junction kept 7 bases outside the gene matches. The germline CDR1 and CDR2 sequences are LNHDA and SQIVND (reference sequence). Written as DNA, the CDR3 is TGTGCCAGTAGTCTCCAGGGGGCTACGAATGAGCAGTTCTTC. This gives the protein CASSLQGATNEQFF.

V is TRBV4-2 and J is TRBJ2-1; D is perhaps TRBD2 (5 bases). The V gene's germline CDR1 is LGHNA and CDR2 YNFKEQ. The CDR3 runs to 15 residues. V lost 0 bases and J lost 8, with 14 bases in between. Written as DNA, the CDR3 is TGTGCCAGCAGCCAAGAACCCATGACTATCTATGAGCAGTTCTTC. Protein product: CASSQEPMTIYEQFF.

The V gene is TRBV7-6, the J gene TRBJ2-3, with D perhaps matching TRBD2 (5 bases). Germline V gene sequence: CDR1 SGHVS, CDR2 FNYEAQ. V was shortened by 7 bases and J by 7 bases, with 15 bases between the two germline ends. The length of the CDR3 is 13 residues. CDR3 region: CASTPTATNTQYF. The CDR3 DNA reads TGTGCCAGCACCCCGACTGCGACTAATACGCAGTATTTT.

The rearrangement uses TRBV7-9 and TRBJ2-2; TRBD1 is a possible D gene (5 bases). Germline CDR1 SEHNR, CDR2 FQNEAQ (reference sequence). V was pared by 4 bases and J by 2 bases, with 14 bases between. The CDR3 totals 16 residues. The CDR3 spells CASSSINQGNTGELFF. The CDR3 DNA reads TGTGCCAGCAGCTCAATAAATCAGGGCAACACCGGGGAGCTGTTTTTT.

This clone was detected only once. The V gene is TRBV6-5, the J gene TRBJ2-7; D might be TRBD2 (5 bases). V lost 5 bases to trimming and J lost 5 bases, with 10 bases between them. Germline CDR1 reads MNHEY; CDR2 reads SVGAGI. CDR3 length: 12 amino acids. This chain's CDR3 is CASSPRGDEQYF. The CDR3 bases are TGTGCCAGCAGTCCCCGGGGTGACGAGCAGTACTTC.

This rearrangement joins TRBV7-8 to TRBJ2-7; D is ambiguous. The CDR3 totals 15 residues. V was shortened by 1 base and J by 5 bases, with 15 bases between the two germline ends. CDR1 and CDR2 from the germline V gene are SGHVS and FQNEAQ. The CDR3 DNA sequence: TGTGCCAGCAGCTTAGTGCCGGGTGGAAGAAACGAGCAGTACTTC. Amino acids: CASSLVPGGRNEQYF.

V and J are TRBV18 and TRBJ2-1, with TRBD1 matching over 9 bases. V gave up 3 bases and J gave up 8 bases; unmatched junction bases: 11. CDR1 KGHSH and CDR2 LQKENI come from the germline V gene. The CDR3 extends over 16 amino acids. The CDR3 protein is CASSPDRGLVQHEQFF. DNA for the CDR3: TGTGCCAGCTCACCGGACAGGGGTTTGGTGCAACATGAGCAGTTCTTC.